A selection of T cell receptor beta chains follows, all from one sample in a study of shared T cell receptors in the human thymus. TCRdb keeps only in-frame clones here, not all; method: immunoSEQ multiplex PCR. The sample contains hundreds of thousands of clones, approximately 90% of which appear only once. A further study also used this sample, focusing on human thymus T cells.

Sequencing was carried out using thymocytes. These receptor sequences come from a boy in the first two years of life with a congenital heart defect. CDR3s include the opening cysteine and the closing phenylalanine or tryptophan. A D gene is named only where the DNA matches it firmly. Part of the rows lack a size; the others show once, few, many or a class for expanded clones.

size	D	V	J	CDR3	DNA
NA	TRBD2	TRBV11-3	TRBJ2-1	CASRSTGTSVENEQFF	TGTGCCAGCAGATCTACCGGGACTAGCGTCGAAAATGAGCAGTTCTTC
once	NA	TRBV7-3	TRBJ2-2	CASSLNPRRGLWGGELFF	TGTGCCAGCAGCTTAAACCCTAGGCGGGGTTTATGGGGCGGGGAGCTGTTTTTT
NA	TRBD1	TRBV14	TRBJ2-7	CASSQSGTGVYEQYF	TGTGCCAGCAGCCAATCAGGGACAGGGGTCTACGAGCAGTACTTC
NA	NA	TRBV7-9	TRBJ1-1	CASSLSSGNTEAFF	TGTGCCAGCAGCTTATCTTCCGGGAACACTGAAGCTTTCTTT
NA	TRBD1	TRBV15	TRBJ2-3	CATSGSMARGSTDTQYF	TGTGCCACCAGCGGCTCGATGGCCAGGGGGAGCACAGATACGCAGTATTTT
NA	NA	TRBV4-2	TRBJ2-1	CASSQENQKRRHEQFF	TGTGCCAGCAGCCAAGAAAATCAGAAAAGGAGGCATGAGCAGTTCTTC
NA	TRBD2	TRBV6-1	TRBJ2-1	CASTYSGRGVNEQFF	TGTGCCAGCACTTATAGCGGGAGGGGGGTCAATGAGCAGTTCTTC
NA	NA	TRBV19	TRBJ2-1	CASSRQGNEQFF	TGTGCCAGTAGTCGGCAGGGCAATGAGCAGTTCTTC
once	NA	TRBV14	TRBJ1-2	CASSQFNRALGLYYGYTF	TGTGCCAGCAGCCAATTTAACAGGGCTTTAGGGCTCTACTATGGCTACACCTTC
NA	TRBD1	TRBV27	TRBJ2-7	CASSFRVVVGTGLYEQYF	TGTGCCAGCAGTTTTCGAGTAGTGGTTGGGACAGGGCTCTACGAGCAGTACTTC
NA	NA	TRBV19	TRBJ1-5	CASTNGFEKGGNQPQHF	TGTGCCAGTACCAACGGTTTCGAGAAAGGGGGCAATCAGCCCCAGCATTTT
few	NA	TRBV19	TRBJ2-7	CASGDSGSYEQYF	TGTGCCAGTGGGGATAGCGGCTCCTACGAGCAGTACTTC
NA	NA	TRBV5-4	TRBJ2-7	CASSLGGGGSGEQYF	TGTGCCAGCAGCTTGGGGGGCGGAGGGAGTGGGGAGCAGTACTTC
NA	NA	TRBV7-9	TRBJ2-5	CASSLRDWQETQYF	TGTGCCAGCAGCTTAAGGGACTGGCAAGAGACCCAGTACTTC
once	NA	TRBV5-4	TRBJ2-1	CASSFGDGSADNEQFF	TGTGCCAGCAGCTTTGGCGACGGTAGCGCGGACAATGAGCAGTTCTTC
NA	TRBD1	TRBV2	TRBJ2-7	CASSLGTVPYEQYF	TGTGCCAGCAGTCTAGGGACAGTCCCCTACGAGCAGTACTTC
NA	NA	TRBV4-1	TRBJ2-2	CASSQAQGDTGELFF	TGCGCCAGCAGCCAAGCCCAAGGGGACACCGGGGAGCTGTTTTTT
NA	NA	TRBV19	TRBJ2-7	CASSTPLYEQYF	TGTGCCAGTAGCACACCTCTCTACGAGCAGTACTTC
NA	TRBD1	TRBV14	TRBJ2-6	CASSPERGRGSGANVLTF	TGTGCCAGCAGCCCGGAAAGGGGGCGTGGCTCTGGGGCCAACGTCCTGACTTTC
NA	NA	TRBV4-2	TRBJ2-7	CASSQWGRGRAHYEQYF	TGTGCCAGCAGCCAATGGGGGCGTGGGCGGGCTCACTACGAGCAGTACTTC
NA	NA	TRBV14	TRBJ2-5	CASSQGLGETQYF	TGTGCCAGCAGCCAAGGACTAGGAGAGACCCAGTACTTC
few	NA	TRBV10-3	TRBJ1-1	CATDPQGASTEAFF	TGTGCCACCGATCCACAGGGCGCCTCCACTGAAGCTTTCTTT
NA	TRBD1	TRBV5-4	TRBJ2-2	CASSLGQQGRGTGELFF	TGTGCCAGCAGCTTGGGACAACAGGGGAGAGGCACCGGGGAGCTGTTTTTT
NA	NA	TRBV5-4	TRBJ2-7	CASSPPGDEQYF	TGTGCCAGCAGCCCCCCGGGGGACGAGCAGTACTTC
NA	NA	TRBV5-1	TRBJ2-1	CASSLGANEQFF	TGCGCCAGCAGCTTGGGGGCCAATGAGCAGTTCTTC
NA	NA	TRBV5-4	TRBJ2-5	CASSTYLVEETQYF	TGTGCCAGCAGTACGTACTTGGTAGAGGAGACCCAGTACTTC
NA	TRBD1	TRBV4-2	TRBJ2-3	CASSHQQGEDTQYF	TGTGCCAGCAGCCACCAACAGGGGGAAGATACGCAGTATTTT
NA	TRBD2	TRBV5-5	TRBJ2-7	CASSPKTGLPYEQYF	TGTGCCAGCAGCCCTAAAACGGGACTACCCTACGAGCAGTACTTC
NA	TRBD2	TRBV2	TRBJ2-7	CASSGLAGAGEQYF	TGTGCCAGCAGTGGACTAGCGGGAGCTGGCGAGCAGTACTTC
NA	TRBD1	TRBV27	TRBJ2-7	CASRGGWALWEQYF	TGTGCCAGCAGAGGGGGCTGGGCCCTCTGGGAGCAGTACTTC
NA	TRBD2	TRBV11-3	TRBJ2-1	CASSFTGTRSYNEQFF	TGTGCCAGCAGCTTTACCGGGACTAGGAGCTACAATGAGCAGTTCTTC
NA	NA	TRBV21-1	TRBJ2-2	CASRGDTYTGELFF	TGTGCCAGCAGGGGGGACACTTACACCGGGGAGCTGTTTTTT
NA	TRBD2	TRBV10-3	TRBJ2-7	CAIARGSGTSGTKAYEQYF	TGTGCCATCGCTCGAGGTAGTGGGACTAGCGGGACGAAGGCCTACGAGCAGTACTTC
NA	NA	TRBV7-9	TRBJ2-1	CASRGAFSYNEQFF	TGTGCCAGCAGGGGGGCCTTCTCCTACAATGAGCAGTTCTTC
NA	TRBD1	TRBV5-4	TRBJ2-7	CASSLEDRGLSSYEQYF	TGTGCCAGCAGCTTGGAGGACAGGGGGCTTAGCTCCTACGAGCAGTACTTC
once	TRBD1	TRBV27	TRBJ1-1	CASSIPGDRGGKAFF	TGTGCCAGCAGTATCCCTGGGGACAGGGGGGGAAAAGCTTTCTTT
NA	TRBD1	TRBV27	TRBJ1-4	CASSHRGTNEKLFF	TGTGCCAGCAGCCACAGGGGGACTAATGAAAAACTGTTTTTT
NA	NA	TRBV2	TRBJ2-3	CATLGSSWNTDTQYF	TGTGCCACCCTGGGCTCTAGCTGGAACACAGATACGCAGTATTTT
NA	NA	TRBV7-3	TRBJ2-3	CASSSRSADTQYF	TGTGCCAGCAGCTCCCGTTCGGCAGATACGCAGTATTTT
NA	NA	TRBV10-3	TRBJ2-2	CAISDKLVAQGELFF	TGTGCCATCAGTGACAAGTTGGTTGCCCAGGGTGAGCTGTTTTTT
NA	NA	TRBV7-7	TRBJ2-1	CASSSLLSSYNEQFF	TGTGCCAGCAGCTCCCTCCTTAGCTCCTACAATGAGCAGTTCTTC